This TCR beta chain was documented in a study of cytotoxic CD8 clonotypes in ibrutinib-treated CLL. Details on this clone: Its antigen is as yet unknown.

The data were produced by immunoSEQ multiplex PCR, yet TCRdb's version contains in-frame clones alone and is incomplete. This table has 300,000 or so clones, about 64% appearing once. Whole-study results and caveats: Elevated clonality accompanied ibrutinib response, with a return toward baseline values at progression. Stable or contracted on treatment, public clonotypes were also uncommon. Clonality was higher at baseline than in age-matched healthy donors and tracked circulating CD8+ T-cell counts. Different sampling times were used for sustained-remission and progressing patients.

The CDR3 has 15 amino acids. With 1 base removed from V and 3 bases from J, the gap between germline ends came to 13 bases. In germline, CDR1 is SGHVS, CDR2 FNYEAQ. The TCR sequence derives from a human donor with chronic lymphocytic leukemia. The chain combines TRBV7-6 with TRBJ2-7, with D tentatively TRBD2 (6 bases). The sequencing used PBMCs, collected after 36 months of ibrutinib treatment. The CDR3 loop is CASSLEAGWGYEQYF. In DNA form, the CDR3 reads TGTGCCAGCAGCTTAGAGGCGGGGTGGGGCTACGAGCAGTACTTC. Full variable domain (missing parts from reference TRBV7-6 and TRBJ2-7): GAGVSQSPRYKVTKRGQDVALRCDPISGHVSLYWYRQALGQGPEFLTYFNYEAQQDKSGLPNDRFSAERPEGSISTLTIQRTEQRDSAMYRCASSLEAGWGYEQYFGPGTRLTVT.